One sample yielded the 10 T cell receptor beta chains listed below, sequenced in a study of cytomegalovirus exposure and HLA in healthy donors (dated by TCRdb to the late 2010s). Libraries were built with the immunoSEQ multiplex PCR assay. A mixture of 60 forward primers for TCR Vbeta segments and 13 reverse primers for TCR Jbeta segments was used in the multiplex PCR. The table was pulled from immuneACCESS by TCRdb, which kept in-frame rearrangements only. Such tables lose some clones; where checked, under half of the loss comes from unresolved V genes, and the rest has no known cause. The sample table shows 150,000 to 200,000 clones, and around 80% are seen once. The ten top clones hold around 5.8% of the sample. Sequenced sample: PBMCs. All receptors derive from a male donor in good health and CMV-seropositive.

The rearrangement joins TRBV19 to TRBJ1-1; D not certain. V shed 3 bases and J shed 1 base, with 9 bases lying between them. Germline CDR1 reads LNHDA; CDR2 reads SQIVND (reference sequence). This CDR3 is built from 14 residues. The CDR3 bases are TGTGCCAGTAGTATTTTGGCACGGAACACTGAAGCTTTCTTT. It codes for CASSILARNTEAFF.

This sequence joins TRBV5-1 and TRBJ1-2; the D is unclear. Germline CDR1 reads SGHRS; CDR2 reads YFSETQ. This CDR3 contains 12 residues. V was clipped by 2 bases and J by 7 bases, with 9 bases between them. DNA for the CDR3: TGCGCCAGCAGCTTTCACCACATTGGCTACACCTTC. Protein sequence: CASSFHHIGYTF.

The chain couples TRBV5-6 to TRBJ1-2, with 7 bases identical to TRBD1. This CDR3 comprises 18 residues. V shed 0 bases, J shed 4 bases, and the junction held 15 bases outside the gene matches. In germline, CDR1 is SGHDT, CDR2 YYEEEE. Here the CDR3 DNA reads TGTGCCAGCAGCTTGGTAGGGGACAGTAATATTCTAGGCTATGGCTACACCTTC. It yields the protein CASSLVGDSNILGYGYTF.

The rearrangement links TRBV27 to TRBJ2-1, with 8 nucleotides matching TRBD1. Trimming removed 5 bases from V and 3 bases from J; junction bases left unmatched: 12. The length of the CDR3 is 17 residues. The germline V gene has CDR1 MNHEY and CDR2 SMNVEV (reference sequence). In nucleotides, the CDR3 is TGTGCCAGCAGTCCCTACCCCGGCGACAGGGGCTACAATGAGCAGTTCTTC. Its protein is CASSPYPGDRGYNEQFF.

This rearrangement joins TRBV7-9 to TRBJ2-7; TRBD1 agrees at 11 bases. The V gene end was trimmed by 4 bases and the J gene end by 2 bases; junction bases not matched to a gene: 4. Germline assignment: CDR1 SEHNR and CDR2 FQNEAQ (reference sequence). The CDR3 is 15 residues long. The CDR3 nucleotides are TGTGCCAGCAGCTGGGGACAGGGGGGAACCTACGAGCAGTACTTC. Translating gives CASSWGQGGTYEQYF. Supplemented by reference TRBV7-9 and TRBJ2-7, the full variable domain reads DTGVSQNPRHKITKRGQNVTFRCDPISEHNRLYWYRQTLGQGPEFLTYFQNEAQLEKSRLLSDRFSAERPKGSFSTLEIQRTEQGDSAMYLCASSWGQGGTYEQYFGPGTRLTVT.

The V call is TRBV7-8, the J call TRBJ1-4, with D perhaps TRBD1 (6 bases). The CDR3 runs 14 residues. Trimming left V 2 bases short and J 7 bases short, with 11 bases between. Germline CDR1 and CDR2: SGHVS and FQNEAQ. The CDR3 loop is CASSLTGYTEKLFF. Here the CDR3 DNA reads TGTGCCAGCAGCTTAACAGGGTACACTGAAAAACTGTTTTTT.

This clone was recorded only once. This chain uses TRBV27 with TRBJ2-1; D might be TRBD1 (5 bases). The CDR3 length is 17 residues. V shed 4 bases and J shed 0 bases, with 16 bases lying between them. Germline lookup yields CDR1 MNHEY and CDR2 SMNVEV (reference sequence). CDR3 region: CASSSPRQSSSYNEQFF. In nucleotides, the CDR3 is TGTGCCAGCAGTTCGCCTCGACAGTCAAGCTCCTACAATGAGCAGTTCTTC.

This chain joins TRBV5-6 and TRBJ2-1; D is uncertain. The CDR3 covers 18 residues. The germline CDR1 and CDR2 sequences are SGHDT and YYEEEE. V lost 4 bases and J lost 2, with 22 bases in between. CDR3 DNA sequence: TGTGCCAGCAGCAGCATAGGTGGCGGCACGTTAACCTACAATGAGCAGTTCTTC. Translated, it gives CASSSIGGGTLTYNEQFF.

This clone was counted between two and nine times. V usage is TRBV28 and J usage is TRBJ1-1; D possibly corresponds to TRBD1 (5 bases). The CDR3 is 12 amino acids. CDR1 MDHEN and CDR2 SYDVKM come from the germline V gene. V was pared by 3 bases and J by 5 bases, with 7 bases between. CDR3 sequence reads: CASSFRGTEAFF. The DNA of the CDR3 is TGTGCCAGCAGTTTCCGGGGGACTGAAGCTTTCTTT.

V is TRBV11-3 and J is TRBJ2-1, with 12 bases fitting TRBD2. V shed 5 bases and J 8 bases; nucleotides not matched to a gene: 7. The CDR3 extends over 15 amino acids. Germline V gene data show CDR1 as SGHNT and CDR2 as YENEEA. The CDR3 reads CASSIRLAGVDEQFF. CDR3 nucleotides: TGTGCCAGCAGCATAAGACTAGCGGGAGTCGATGAGCAGTTCTTC.